This TCR beta chain was identified in a study of blood T cell repertoires in COVID-19. Measured with immunoSEQ multiplex PCR; TCRdb has only the in-frame clones, and not every one. The repertoire has about 90,000 clones, around 90% of them found once; the top ten carry 2.3%. Trimming cost V 0 bases and J 8 bases, with 16 bases left between them. This CDR3 spans 15 amino acids. CDR1 LGHDT and CDR2 YNNKEL come from the germline V gene (reference sequence). The V call is TRBV3-1 (or the pseudogene TRBV3-2), the J call TRBJ1-1; unclear D gene. Input material: peripheral blood. This clonotype was obtained from a human donor with active COVID-19. The donor label of this sample is uncertain. CDR3 coding DNA: TGTGCCAGCAGCCAAGATAGAACAGCTATCCGAGAAGCTTTCTTT. Protein: CASSQDRTAIREAFF.